This TCR beta chain was sequenced for a study of response to subunit inactivated influenza vaccine. The study, taken as a whole, reports: The authors put forward the suggestion that each seasonal influenza vaccination may bring in only a limited number of new T cells.

TCRdb re-called the RT-PCR reads with MiXCR, one entry per CDR3 protein. The sample has fewer than 800,000 distinct CDR3 sequences, about 15% seen once; the top ten hold 9.5% to 13%. Regarding this clonotype: Its antigen is not known.

The sequences come from PBMCs from blood, collected about 12 days after vaccination. The sequence came from a man between 45 and 60 years old who received an inactivated influenza vaccine.

CDR3 sequence reads: CSARDRQGWTEAFF. The CDR3 coding sequence is TGCAGTGCTAGAGATCGGCAGGGTTGGACTGAAGCTTTCTTT. The chain is built from TRBV20-1 and TRBJ1-1, with D tentatively TRBD1 (5 bases). CDR1 is DFQATT, CDR2 SNEGSKA, per germline (reference sequence). CDR3 length: 14 amino acids. The ends were cut back, 0 bases at V and 5 bases at J, with 13 bases in the middle.